This T cell receptor beta chain was sequenced during a study of T cell responses to AZD1222 COVID-19 vaccine. Data came from immunoSEQ multiplex PCR; TCRdb stores just in-frame clones and leaves some out. The profile shows approximately 170,000 clones, roughly 90% of them singletons. Trimming pared 2 bases from V and 8 bases from J, leaving 21 bases between. Per germline, CDR1 SGHTA and CDR2 FQGNSA. This CDR3 is 17 amino acids long. This sequence joins TRBV7-2 and TRBJ1-4; D possibly corresponds to TRBD1 (5 bases). This TCR derives from an adult in good health. The input for sequencing was peripheral blood, taken on day 0 of AZD1222 vaccination. In nucleotides, the CDR3 is TGTGCCAGCAGCTTATCCGGGACCGGTGGTATCGGGGAAAAACTGTTTTTT. Translation gives CASSLSGTGGIGEKLFF.